Listed below are T cell receptor beta chains from one sample, sequenced in a study of CD8 T cells in ankylosing spondylitis. TCRdb re-analysed the 5' RACE reads in MiXCR, keeping a single row per CDR3 protein. The sample contains 150,000 to 200,000 distinct CDR3 sequences, around a third of which appear only once. The sequenced sample was synovial fluid, either unsorted or a sorted T cell fraction (not recorded which). The source is a male donor with ankylosing spondylitis. CDR3s include the opening cysteine and the closing phenylalanine or tryptophan. Each record gives: V gene, J gene, clone size, D gene, CDR3 DNA, CDR3 protein. A D gene is named only where the DNA matches it firmly. Some rows mark clone size as missing; the rest say once, few, many or name a class of expanded clone.

V gene: TRBV12-3/TRBV12-4
J gene: TRBJ1-5
clone size: NA
D gene: TRBD1
CDR3 DNA: TGTGCCAGCAGTCTATGGACAGGGGGCTATCAGCCCCAGCATTTT
CDR3 protein: CASSLWTGGYQPQHF

V gene: TRBV29-1
J gene: TRBJ1-5
clone size: NA
D gene: NA
CDR3 DNA: TGCAGCGTCTCAGGCGGAGGGAATCAGCCCCAGCATTTT
CDR3 protein: CSVSGGGNQPQHF

V gene: TRBV20-1
J gene: TRBJ1-2
clone size: few
D gene: TRBD1
CDR3 DNA: TGCAGTGCTCTCCGACAGGGCCTTAACTATGGCTACACCTTC
CDR3 protein: CSALRQGLNYGYTF

V gene: TRBV20-1
J gene: TRBJ2-3
clone size: few
D gene: NA
CDR3 DNA: TGCAGTGCGAGACTGGTAGATACGCAGTATTTT
CDR3 protein: CSARLVDTQYF

V gene: TRBV7-9
J gene: TRBJ2-7
clone size: NA
D gene: NA
CDR3 DNA: TGTGCCAGCAGCTTAGGAACAGGGTTTGGGGAGCAGTACTTC
CDR3 protein: CASSLGTGFGEQYF

V gene: TRBV3-1
J gene: TRBJ2-3
clone size: NA
D gene: NA
CDR3 DNA: TGTGCCAGCAGCCAAGTCGCGGATACGCAGTATTTT
CDR3 protein: CASSQVADTQYF

V gene: TRBV20-1
J gene: TRBJ2-5
clone size: NA
D gene: TRBD2
CDR3 DNA: TGCAGTGCTTCCCCCTTAGCGGGCCAAGAGACCCAGTACTTC
CDR3 protein: CSASPLAGQETQYF

V gene: TRBV7-9
J gene: TRBJ2-7
clone size: NA
D gene: TRBD1
CDR3 DNA: TGTGCCAGCAGCCCCGCCGACAGGGGGATGTTCGAGCAGTACTTC
CDR3 protein: CASSPADRGMFEQYF

V gene: TRBV7-9
J gene: TRBJ1-4
clone size: NA
D gene: NA
CDR3 DNA: TGTGCCAGCAGCCGGGGGGAAGAAAAACTGTTTTTT
CDR3 protein: CASSRGEEKLFF

V gene: TRBV20-1
J gene: TRBJ1-2
clone size: many
D gene: NA
CDR3 DNA: TGCAGTGCTCAGGGACCACGGGGCTACACCTTC
CDR3 protein: CSAQGPRGYTF

V gene: TRBV5-1
J gene: TRBJ2-3
clone size: NA
D gene: NA
CDR3 DNA: TGCGCCAGCAGCCCCAGACTGCTTGACACAGATACGCAGTATTTT
CDR3 protein: CASSPRLLDTDTQYF

V gene: TRBV3-1
J gene: TRBJ1-2
clone size: few
D gene: NA
CDR3 DNA: TGTGCCAGCAGCCAAGCCACCGAGTCCCTATATGGCTACACCTTC
CDR3 protein: CASSQATESLYGYTF

V gene: TRBV20-1
J gene: TRBJ1-1
clone size: NA
D gene: TRBD1
CDR3 DNA: TGCAGTGCTAGATTTCGACAGGGGCGAACTGAAGCTTTCTTT
CDR3 protein: CSARFRQGRTEAFF

V gene: TRBV12-3/TRBV12-4
J gene: TRBJ2-2
clone size: many
D gene: TRBD1
CDR3 DNA: TGTGCCAGCACCGGAACCCCAGGGGGAACCGGGGAGCTGTTTTTT
CDR3 protein: CASTGTPGGTGELFF

V gene: TRBV12-3/TRBV12-4
J gene: TRBJ2-1
clone size: NA
D gene: NA
CDR3 DNA: TGTGCCAGCAGTTTAGGCGGGACGGGAGAAAAGGAGCAGTTCTTC
CDR3 protein: CASSLGGTGEKEQFF

V gene: TRBV20-1
J gene: TRBJ2-3
clone size: NA
D gene: NA
CDR3 DNA: TGCAGTGCTGTCAGGGGGGGGGCCGCAGATACGCAGTATTTT
CDR3 protein: CSAVRGGAADTQYF

V gene: TRBV12-3/TRBV12-4
J gene: TRBJ2-1
clone size: NA
D gene: NA
CDR3 DNA: TGTGCCAGCACAGCCCGACAGGATCAGTTCTTC
CDR3 protein: CASTARQDQFF

V gene: TRBV9
J gene: TRBJ1-3
clone size: few
D gene: TRBD1
CDR3 DNA: TGTGCCAGCAGCGTAGAGGCAACAGGGGGTGTCGGAAACACCATATATTTT
CDR3 protein: CASSVEATGGVGNTIYF

V gene: TRBV7-2
J gene: TRBJ2-7
clone size: few
D gene: TRBD2
CDR3 DNA: TGTGCCAGCAGCTTAGCCGGGGGGGTGGGATCCGAGCAGTACTTC
CDR3 protein: CASSLAGGVGSEQYF

V gene: TRBV18
J gene: TRBJ1-5
clone size: many
D gene: NA
CDR3 DNA: TGTGCCAGCTCACCTTCCAATCAGCCCCAGCATTTT
CDR3 protein: CASSPSNQPQHF